This T cell receptor (beta chain) comes out of a study of T cell repertoires in cytomegalovirus infection. Looking at the study overall: Indications of both CMV infection and matching HLA type were provided by public TCR beta signatures. Study results and caveats: What dominated the ex vivo response were HLA-C-restricted CMV-specific TCR beta clonotypes. Carriers of CMV and the relevant HLA type were discriminated by public TCR beta frequency.

TCRdb reanalysed the reads using MiXCR and keeps one entry per CDR3 protein. The data contain approximately 76,000 distinct CDR3 sequences, less than 4.5% of them singletons. This clonotype was picked up many times. Antigen: not known. CDR1 and CDR2 from the germline V gene are SGHVS and FQNEAQ. V gave up 1 base and J gave up 4 bases, with 22 bases separating them. The CDR3 length is 18 residues. Sequenced input: PBMCs. This sequence was found in a human donor in good health (CMV status not recorded). Some clones in this sample may be carry-over from other donors' samples. The chain combines TRBV7-8 with TRBJ1-1; the D gene is possibly TRBD1 (5 bases). As DNA, the CDR3 is TGTGCCAGCAGCTTAGGGGAAGGACGCGGCCCCGGGGGCACTGAAGCTTTCTTT. Encoded protein: CASSLGEGRGPGGTEAFF.